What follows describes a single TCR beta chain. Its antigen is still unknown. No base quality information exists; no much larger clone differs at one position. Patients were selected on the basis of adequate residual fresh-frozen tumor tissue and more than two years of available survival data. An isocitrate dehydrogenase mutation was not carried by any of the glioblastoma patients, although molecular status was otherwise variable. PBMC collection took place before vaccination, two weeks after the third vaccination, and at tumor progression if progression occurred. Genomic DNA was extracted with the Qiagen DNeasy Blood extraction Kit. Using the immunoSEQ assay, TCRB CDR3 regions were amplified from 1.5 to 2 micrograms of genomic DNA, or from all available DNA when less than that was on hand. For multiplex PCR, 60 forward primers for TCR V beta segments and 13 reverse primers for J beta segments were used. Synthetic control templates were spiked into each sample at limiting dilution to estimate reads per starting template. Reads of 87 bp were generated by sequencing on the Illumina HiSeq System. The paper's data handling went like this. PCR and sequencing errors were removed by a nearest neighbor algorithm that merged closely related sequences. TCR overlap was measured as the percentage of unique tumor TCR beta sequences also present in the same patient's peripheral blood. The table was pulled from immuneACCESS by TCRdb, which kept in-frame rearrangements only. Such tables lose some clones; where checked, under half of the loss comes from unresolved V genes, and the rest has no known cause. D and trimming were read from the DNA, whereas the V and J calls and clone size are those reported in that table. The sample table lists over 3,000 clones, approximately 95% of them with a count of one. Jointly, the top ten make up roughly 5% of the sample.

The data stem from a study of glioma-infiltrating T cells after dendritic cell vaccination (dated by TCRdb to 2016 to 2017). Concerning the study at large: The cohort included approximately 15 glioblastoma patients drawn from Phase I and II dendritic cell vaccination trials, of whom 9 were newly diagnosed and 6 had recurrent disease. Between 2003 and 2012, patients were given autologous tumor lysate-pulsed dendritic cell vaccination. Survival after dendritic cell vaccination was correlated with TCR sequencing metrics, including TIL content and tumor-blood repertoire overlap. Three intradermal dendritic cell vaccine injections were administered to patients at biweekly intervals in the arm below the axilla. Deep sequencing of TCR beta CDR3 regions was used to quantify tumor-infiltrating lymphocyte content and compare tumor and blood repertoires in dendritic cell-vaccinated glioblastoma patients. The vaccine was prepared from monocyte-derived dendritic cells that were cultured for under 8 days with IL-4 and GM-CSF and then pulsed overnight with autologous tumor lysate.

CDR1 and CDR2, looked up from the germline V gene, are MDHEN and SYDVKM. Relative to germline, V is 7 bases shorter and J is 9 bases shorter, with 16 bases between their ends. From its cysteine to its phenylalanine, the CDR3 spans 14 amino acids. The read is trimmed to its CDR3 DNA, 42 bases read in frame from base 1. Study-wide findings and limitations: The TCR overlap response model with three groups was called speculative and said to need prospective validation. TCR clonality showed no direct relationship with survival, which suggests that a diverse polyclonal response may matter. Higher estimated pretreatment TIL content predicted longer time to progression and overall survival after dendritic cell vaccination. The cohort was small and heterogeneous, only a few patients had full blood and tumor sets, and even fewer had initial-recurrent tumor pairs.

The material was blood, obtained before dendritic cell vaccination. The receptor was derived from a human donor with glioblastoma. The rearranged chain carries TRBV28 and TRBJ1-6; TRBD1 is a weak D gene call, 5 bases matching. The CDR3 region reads CASTMGGLRSPLHF. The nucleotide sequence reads TGTGCCAGCACGATGGGGGGTTTGCGTTCACCCCTCCACTTT.